Below are 19 T cell receptor beta chains sequenced from a single sample in a study of shared clonotypes between healthy human individuals. Profiling relied on immunoSEQ multiplex PCR, and the TCRdb table lists in-frame clones only, not all of them. The sample holds approximately 700,000 clones, approximately 73% seen once. Sequencing was performed on memory CD4+ T cells sorted from blood. Subset given: CD45RA-negative fraction. The receptors stem from a woman aged 25 to 39 in good health.

The count of this clone is one. The gene calls are TRBV29-1 and TRBJ2-3; 10 nucleotides match TRBD1. Trimming at V came to 2 bases and at J to 6 bases, leaving 5 bases not matched to a gene. CDR1 and CDR2 from the germline V gene are SQVTM and ANQGSEA. This CDR3 spans 14 amino acids. The CDR3 here is CSVELDRGMDTQYF. CDR3 bases: TGCAGCGTTGAACTGGACAGGGGGATGGATACGCAGTATTTT.

This clone turned up a few times. CDR3 protein: CASSLPTSGTNEQFF. CDR3 DNA sequence: TGTGCCAGCAGCTTACCCACTAGCGGGACCAATGAGCAGTTCTTC. The genes are TRBV7-9 and TRBJ2-1, with TRBD2 matching 10 bases. The length of the CDR3 is 15 residues. CDR1 is SEHNR, CDR2 FQNEAQ, per germline (reference sequence). The trim removed 2 bases at V and 6 bases at J, leaving 4 bases unmatched.

Details on this clone: This specimen includes other DNA sequences encoding the same CDR3. The chain couples TRBV28 to TRBJ1-2, with D unresolved. The germline gives CDR1 MDHEN, CDR2 SYDVKM. CDR3 length equals 11 residues. Between the trimmed V and J ends, which lost 5 bases and 0 bases, there was a span of 1 base. Here the CDR3 reads CASSPNYGYTF. The CDR3 nucleotides read TGTGCCAGCAGTCCTAACTATGGCTACACCTTC.

This clone showed up many times. This chain links TRBV4-1 with TRBJ2-1; TRBD1 might be the D (5 bases). Trimming pared 1 base from V and 7 bases from J, leaving 8 bases between. The CDR3 loop spans 13 amino acids. Germline V gives CDR1 MGHRA, CDR2 YSYEKL. The CDR3 loop reads CASSQVGANEQFF. DNA of the CDR3: TGCGCCAGCAGCCAAGTAGGGGCGAATGAGCAGTTCTTC.

The gene calls are TRBV29-1 and TRBJ1-4; tentative D call: TRBD1 (5 bases). Germline assignment: CDR1 SQVTM and CDR2 ANQGSEA. CDR3 length equals 11 residues. With 7 bases removed from V and 7 bases from J, the gap between germline ends came to 10 bases. The CDR3, as DNA: TGCAGCGCAGGGTACGGTGAAAAACTGTTTTTT. It yields the protein CSAGYGEKLFF.

The V gene is TRBV14, the J gene TRBJ2-7, with D uncertain. The CDR3 loop spans 13 amino acids. V gave up 0 bases and J gave up 6 bases, with 9 bases separating them. CDR1 is SGHDN and CDR2 is FVKESK in the germline V gene. In DNA form, the CDR3 reads TGTGCCAGCAGCCAAGATATTGTCGGCGAGCAGTACTTC. This sequence encodes CASSQDIVGEQYF.

The V call is TRBV13, the J call TRBJ2-3, with a possible D match to TRBD2 (5 bases). V was clipped by 4 bases and J by 2 bases, with 25 bases between them. The CDR3 is 19 residues long. Germline CDR1 is PRHDT and CDR2 is FYEKMQ (reference sequence). The CDR3 DNA reads as TGTGCCAGCAGCTCCGTCCCGCGCGGGCCCTATACCGCCACAGATACGCAGTATTTT. Translated, it gives CASSSVPRGPYTATDTQYF.

The chain carries TRBV19 and TRBJ2-3, with TRBD2 as a possible D gene (6 bases). Looked up from germline, CDR1 is LNHDA and CDR2 is SQIVND (reference sequence). This CDR3 is built from 13 residues. Trimming stripped 4 bases from V and 6 bases from J, with 11 bases between. The DNA for the CDR3 is TGTGCCAGTAGTAGAGGAGGGGTCGATACGCAGTATTTT. Translation: CASSRGGVDTQYF.

The chain carries TRBV7-8 and TRBJ2-7; 7 nucleotides match TRBD2. After removal of 5 bases from V and 0 bases from J, the junction contained 10 bases not matched to a gene. From germline, CDR1 is SGHVS and CDR2 FQNEAQ. There are 16 residues in the CDR3. The CDR3 DNA reads as TGTGCCAGCAGCCCTACTCGGCTAGCGGACTCCTACGAGCAGTACTTC. Protein sequence: CASSPTRLADSYEQYF.

The chain uses TRBV28 and TRBJ2-1; 11 bases fit TRBD2. Trimming at V came to 6 bases and at J to 9 bases, leaving 10 bases not matched to a gene. Germline V gene sequence: CDR1 MDHEN, CDR2 SYDVKM. The CDR3 has 15 residues. The CDR3 sequence: CASRVTSGIEAEQFF. CDR3 nucleotide sequence: TGTGCCAGCAGGGTGACTAGCGGGATCGAAGCTGAGCAGTTCTTC.

The rearrangement links TRBV4-1 to TRBJ2-1, with D maybe TRBD2 (5 bases). Germline CDR1 is MGHRA and CDR2 is YSYEKL. This CDR3 contains 19 residues. Trimming took off 4 bases at V and 0 bases at J, with 22 bases between the two ends. CDR3 bases: TGCGCCAGCAGCCCTTCACAATTAGCTGCGGGTGGCTCCTACAATGAGCAGTTCTTC. Amino acid sequence: CASSPSQLAAGGSYNEQFF.

The rearrangement uses TRBV28 and TRBJ1-4; D is perhaps TRBD1 (5 bases). Trimming pared 4 bases from V and 6 bases from J, leaving 18 bases between. This CDR3 spans 16 amino acids. Germline CDR1 MDHEN, CDR2 SYDVKM. DNA for the CDR3: TGTGCCAGCAGTTCCCGCGGCGGGGGGAGGGATGAAAAACTGTTTTTT. Translated, it gives CASSSRGGGRDEKLFF.

The chain links TRBV5-4 to TRBJ2-5; 11 nucleotides align to TRBD1. With V trimmed by 4 bases and J by 2 bases, 1 base remained unmatched. The CDR3 is 14 residues long. Germline CDR1 is SGHNT and CDR2 is YYREEE (reference sequence). CDR3 nucleotide sequence: TGTGCCAGCAGCGGGACAGGGGGACAAGAGACCCAGTACTTC. This translates into CASSGTGGQETQYF.

The V call is TRBV15, the J call TRBJ2-5; D is possibly TRBD2 (6 bases). The CDR3 is made up of 15 amino acids. Looked up from germline, CDR1 is LNHNV and CDR2 is YYDKDF (reference sequence). The V end lost 3 bases, the J end lost 4 bases, and 15 bases lay between the germline ends. CDR3 loop: CATSRGGPSGETQYF. The CDR3 bases are TGTGCCACCAGCAGGGGAGGACCCTCGGGAGAGACCCAGTACTTC. Looking up the rest from reference TRBV15 and TRBJ2-5 gives the full variable domain: DAMVIQNPRYQVTQFGKPVTLSCSQTLNHNVMYWYQQKSSQAPKLLFHYYDKDFNNEADTPDNFQSRRPNTSFCFLDIRSPGLGDTAMYLCATSRGGPSGETQYFGPGTRLLVL.

This clone was found a few times. Distinct nucleotide sequences in the sample also encode this CDR3. The chain recombines TRBV5-4 with TRBJ2-3; TRBD2 aligns across 7 bases. Per germline, CDR1 SGHNT and CDR2 YYREEE (reference sequence). This CDR3 comprises 15 residues. Trimming cost V 0 bases and J 3 bases; bases outside gene matches: 4. The CDR3 sequence is CASSLALAVTDTQYF. The CDR3 coding sequence is TGTGCCAGCAGCTTGGCGCTAGCGGTTACAGATACGCAGTATTTT.

The V gene is TRBV11-2, the J gene TRBJ1-2, with 7 bases identical to TRBD1. The CDR3 runs 15 residues. CDR1 is SGHAT, CDR2 FQNNGV, per germline. J lost 3 bases, V lost 2 bases, and 6 bases had no gene match. CDR3 protein: CASSLLGGEDYGYTF. CDR3 nucleotide sequence: TGTGCCAGCAGCTTATTAGGGGGCGAGGACTATGGCTACACCTTC.

This chain connects TRBV11-2 to TRBJ1-1; D may be TRBD1 (5 bases). This CDR3 is 14 amino acids long. Between the trimmed V and J ends, which lost 3 bases and 0 bases, there was a span of 8 bases. From germline, CDR1 is SGHAT and CDR2 FQNNGV. CDR3 in amino acids: CASSFQGLNTEAFF. The DNA for the CDR3 is TGTGCCAGCAGCTTCCAGGGACTGAACACTGAAGCTTTCTTT.

A word on this clone: The same CDR3 arises from other DNA sequences in this sample as well. The chain links TRBV6-5 to TRBJ2-7; TRBD2 matches at 8 bases. This CDR3 has 13 amino acids. Germline CDR1 and CDR2: MNHEY and SVGAGI. V trimming: 6 bases; J trimming: 6 bases; junction bases outside the gene matches: 7. The CDR3 is CASSTGTRSEQYF. The CDR3 nucleotides read TGTGCCAGCAGCACCGGGACTAGAAGCGAGCAGTACTTC.

This sequence joins TRBV29-1 and TRBJ2-1, with 7 bases lining up with TRBD2. CDR1 and CDR2 from the germline V gene are SQVTM and ANQGSEA. This CDR3 spans 14 amino acids. V gave up 6 bases and J gave up 0 bases; unmatched junction bases: 5. The CDR3 DNA follows: TGCAGCGTGGGTCGGGACTACTCCTACAATGAGCAGTTCTTC. Protein: CSVGRDYSYNEQFF.